This TCR beta chain was captured by sequencing in a study of T-cell memory formation after mild COVID-19. Turning to the study itself: Clusters of TCRs were largely donor specific.

In the case of this clonotype: Its antigen is unknown.

TCRdb processed the 5' RACE reads anew with MiXCR; each CDR3 protein has one entry. The sample consists of roughly 80,000 distinct CDR3 sequences, more than 11% of them appearing once. The study's findings and limits: Later expanders leaned CD4+, whereas day 15 to 85 contracting clones were balanced CD4/CD8. Contracting CD4+ clones were located mainly in CM and EM, and CD8+ clones in EMRA. Some SARS-CoV-2-responding clones were already detected in memory before infection.

Sequenced: PBMCs or a T cell subset sorted from them (not recorded which). The TCR was taken from an adult woman who had mild COVID-19 (a few samples of this study predate the infection). Cell type and time point are not known.

The CDR3 loop is CASSLGGMADTQYF. In nucleotides, the CDR3 is TGTGCCAGCAGCTTAGGGGGAATGGCAGATACGCAGTATTTT. The chain recombines TRBV7-6 with TRBJ2-3; D gene ambiguous. Trimming cost V 1 base and J 4 bases, with 9 bases left between them. The CDR3 has 14 residues. Germline-derived CDR1 and CDR2 are SGHVS and FNYEAQ.